This TCR beta chain was captured in a study of shared clonotypes between healthy human individuals. Study-wide results and caveats: A handful of donors shared approximately 5% of their naive CD4 clonotypes. Clonotype sharing levels among donors were expected to vary with sequencing depth.

Here immunoSEQ multiplex PCR was the method, and the copy in TCRdb shows in-frame clones only, minus some. Altogether millions of clones are present, around 93% being singletons, with the ten largest covering 1.7%. Terminally differentiated effector memory CD45RA+ cells were excluded by CCR7 positive selection of CD45RO-negative cells. With regard to this clone: Its specificity is unknown.

CDR3 length: 13 amino acids. The germline V and J ends were trimmed by 2 bases and 7 bases, with 12 bases remaining between them. Germline V gene data show CDR1 as SGHVS and CDR2 as FNYEAQ. The TCR originated in a man aged 18 to 29 in good health. Some clones in this sample may be carry-over from other donors' samples. This chain joins TRBV7-6 and TRBJ2-7; D gene unclear. The material sequenced was naive CD8+ T cells from PBMCs. Written as DNA, the CDR3 is TGTGCCAGCAGCTTAACACTGAGAGAGGAGCAGTACTTC. Translated, it gives CASSLTLREEQYF.